This is a list of T cell receptor beta chains from one sample in a study of blood T cells in healthy people across ages. Via MiXCR, TCRdb re-called the 5' RACE reads, giving one row per CDR3 protein. In the table there are about 1.5 million distinct CDR3 sequences, less than 45% of which are singletons. The sequenced sample consisted of blood. Receptors were obtained from a woman aged 18-29 years in good health. Each CDR3 is given with its conserved first and last residue. The order of the fields is V gene, J gene, clone size, D gene, CDR3 protein, CDR3 DNA. The D gene is left open where the match is weak. Not every row has a clone size; where given, it reads once, few, many or a size class.

>TRBV25-1|TRBJ1-4|few|TRBD1
CASSESDRTTTEKLFF
TGTGCCAGCAGTGAATCGGACAGGACGACGACTGAAAAACTGTTTTTT
>TRBV6-5|TRBJ1-1|-|TRBD1
CAIHRGMNTEAFF
TGTGCCATCCACAGGGGGATGAACACTGAAGCTTTCTTT
>TRBV13|TRBJ1-4|few|-
CASSSTGSPNEKLFF
TGTGCCAGCAGTTCCACCGGGTCCCCTAATGAAAAACTGTTTTTT
>TRBV28|TRBJ2-6|few|TRBD2
CASSLAGDGANVLTF
TGTGCCAGCAGCTTAGCGGGAGATGGGGCCAACGTCCTGACTTTC
>TRBV7-2|TRBJ1-1|-|TRBD1
CASSRQGARTEAFF
TGTGCCAGCAGCCGACAGGGGGCTAGGACTGAAGCTTTCTTT
>TRBV21-1|TRBJ1-5|few|-
CASSKDMTDNQPQHF
TGTGCCAGCAGCAAAGATATGACAGACAATCAGCCCCAGCATTTT
>TRBV11-2|TRBJ2-1|few|TRBD2
CASSSRLAGNYNEQFF
TGTGCCAGCAGCTCGCGACTAGCGGGAAATTACAATGAGCAGTTCTTC
>TRBV7-2|TRBJ2-4|-|-
CASSPPRQIKNIQYF
TGTGCCAGCAGCCCCCCCAGACAGATAAAAAACATTCAGTACTTC
>TRBV5-6|TRBJ1-2|many|-
CASSARRIYGYTF
TGTGCCAGCAGCGCTAGACGGATCTATGGCTACACCTTC
>TRBV6-5|TRBJ1-3|-|-
CASRGGVTGNTIYF
TGTGCCAGCAGGGGGGGGGTTACTGGAAACACCATATATTTT
>TRBV7-2|TRBJ2-7|many|-
CASSLGQPSYEQYF
TGTGCCAGCAGCTTAGGACAGCCCTCCTACGAGCAGTACTTC
>TRBV27|TRBJ2-5|-|-
CASSFRARQWETQYF
TGTGCCAGCAGTTTCCGGGCACGCCAATGGGAGACCCAGTACTTC
>TRBV20-1|TRBJ2-1|few|TRBD2
CSTMFGTSPNEQFF
TGCAGCACGATGTTCGGGACTAGCCCCAATGAGCAGTTCTTC
>TRBV6-2/TRBV6-3|TRBJ1-1|-|-
CASSYRVTEAFF
TGTGCCAGCAGTTACCGGGTGACTGAAGCTTTCTTT
>TRBV9|TRBJ2-3|few|TRBD2
CASSPPFSGGRAGDTQYF
TGTGCCAGCAGCCCTCCCTTCTCTGGGGGGAGGGCCGGGGATACGCAGTATTTT
>TRBV6-2/TRBV6-3|TRBJ2-4|-|-
CASSLSEGGIRRNIQYF
TGTGCCAGCAGCCTATCCGAGGGGGGTATCAGGAGGAACATTCAGTACTTC
>TRBV27|TRBJ1-2|once|-
CASSLSVGLLPYGYTF
TGTGCCAGCAGTTTATCGGTGGGACTCTTGCCGTATGGCTACACCTTC
>TRBV20-1|TRBJ2-7|-|-
CSASRAPSSYNEQYF
TGCAGTGCTAGCCGGGCACCAAGCTCCTACAATGAGCAGTACTTC
>TRBV6-5|TRBJ1-5|-|TRBD1
CASSTGGVRQPQHF
TGTGCCAGCAGTACAGGGGGTGTTAGGCAGCCCCAGCATTTT
>TRBV4-1|TRBJ2-5|many|TRBD1
CASSQENRGETQYF
TGCGCCAGCAGCCAAGAGAACAGGGGAGAGACCCAGTACTTC
>TRBV7-9|TRBJ1-1|few|-
CASSSAGQGNTEAFF
TGTGCCAGCAGCTCCGCGGGACAAGGGAACACTGAAGCTTTCTTT
>TRBV20-1|TRBJ1-2|-|-
CSARESTRTTYTF
TGCAGTGCCCGTGAGTCGACTCGGACCACTTACACCTTC
>TRBV25-1|TRBJ1-1|-|-
CASSEFLGAEAFF
TGTGCCAGCAGTGAATTTTTAGGAGCTGAAGCTTTCTTT
>TRBV20-1|TRBJ2-7|-|-
CSARESGTQVYEQYF
TGCAGTGCTAGAGAATCCGGGACACAAGTCTACGAGCAGTACTTC
>TRBV4-1|TRBJ2-7|-|TRBD1
CASSQSGTGALEQYF
TGCGCCAGCAGCCAGTCCGGGACAGGGGCTCTAGAGCAGTACTTC
>TRBV28|TRBJ1-2|-|-
CASSFSRPRGTGYTF
TGTGCCAGCAGTTTTTCCCGCCCGCGGGGGACTGGCTACACCTTC
>TRBV20-1|TRBJ1-5|once|-
CSAREPLGLGNQPQHF
TGCAGTGCTAGAGAACCTTTAGGGTTGGGGAATCAGCCCCAGCATTTT
>TRBV12-3/TRBV12-4|TRBJ2-4|few|-
CASSPEVLAKNIQYF
TGTGCCAGCAGTCCCGAAGTGTTAGCCAAAAACATTCAGTACTTC
>TRBV6-5|TRBJ2-1|-|TRBD1
CTSSFRDRGEFEQFF
TGTACCAGCAGTTTCCGGGACAGGGGGGAATTTGAGCAGTTCTTC
>TRBV20-1|TRBJ2-1|-|-
CSTRGQEETQFF
TGCAGTACACGGGGGCAGGAAGAGACCCAGTTCTTC
>TRBV3-1|TRBJ1-2|few|TRBD1
CASSLSDRGRIGYTF
TGTGCCAGCAGCCTATCGGACAGGGGGCGAATTGGCTACACCTTC
>TRBV12-3/TRBV12-4|TRBJ2-5|few|TRBD1
CASSLMTGGQETQYF
TGTGCCAGCAGTTTAATGACAGGGGGCCAAGAGACCCAGTACTTC
>TRBV12-3/TRBV12-4|TRBJ2-7|-|-
CASSFGRGIEQYF
TGTGCCAGCAGTTTTGGTCGTGGGATCGAGCAGTACTTC
>TRBV20-1|TRBJ1-5|many|TRBD1
CSALDRVKPQHF
TGCAGTGCCCTGGACAGGGTGAAGCCCCAGCATTTT
>TRBV4-1|TRBJ1-4|-|TRBD1
CASSRDRESSEKLFF
TGCGCCAGCAGCCGAGACAGGGAGAGTAGTGAAAAACTGTTTTTT
>TRBV27|TRBJ2-7|-|-
CASSSFQGYEQYF
TGTGCCAGCAGTTCCTTTCAGGGTTACGAGCAGTACTTC
>TRBV4-1|TRBJ2-7|-|-
CASSQADRLHPCEQYF
TGCGCCAGCAGCCAGGCCGACAGGCTCCATCCTTGCGAGCAGTACTTC
>TRBV12-3/TRBV12-4|TRBJ2-1|-|-
CASSLRLRDEQFF
TGTGCCAGCAGTTTGAGGCTCAGGGATGAGCAGTTCTTC
>TRBV20-1|TRBJ1-2|-|-
CSARDLGGYGYTF
TGCAGTGCTAGAGATCTGGGAGGCTATGGCTACACCTTC
>TRBV4-3|TRBJ2-5|-|-
CASGHRGAGWNEQYF
TGCGCCAGCGGCCATAGGGGGGCAGGTTGGAATGAGCAGTACTTC
>TRBV12-3/TRBV12-4|TRBJ2-1|few|TRBD2
CASSATSGRAGSYNEQFF
TGTGCCAGCAGTGCGACTAGCGGGAGGGCCGGATCCTACAATGAGCAGTTCTTC
>TRBV27|TRBJ1-2|few|-
CASKQGRNGYTF
TGTGCCAGCAAGCAGGGAAGAAATGGCTACACCTTC
>TRBV2|TRBJ2-1|-|TRBD2
CASSDSGMKQFF
TGTGCCAGCAGTGATAGCGGGATGAAGCAGTTCTTC
>TRBV20-1|TRBJ1-5|few|-
CSASRSTTRNQPQHF
TGCAGTGCTAGTCGTTCTACAACTAGGAATCAGCCCCAGCATTTT
>TRBV2|TRBJ2-3|-|TRBD2
CARRTAGGPDTQYF
TGTGCCCGCCGAACAGCGGGGGGCCCAGATACGCAGTATTTT
>TRBV9|TRBJ2-5|once|-
CASSGGMGQETQYF
TGTGCCAGCAGCGGCGGAATGGGACAAGAGACCCAGTACTTC
>TRBV11-2|TRBJ2-5|-|TRBD2
CASSFTSGTQETQYF
TGTGCCAGCAGTTTTACTAGCGGGACTCAAGAGACCCAGTACTTC